This TCR beta chain was sequenced during a study of tumor-infiltrating lymphocytes in localized non-small cell lung cancer. V lost 4 bases, J lost 3 bases, and 10 bases lay in between. The germline CDR1 and CDR2 sequences are SGHRS and YFSETQ. The CDR3 has 14 residues. There are a few counts of this clone. Its target is unknown. Sequenced by immunoSEQ multiplex PCR; TCRdb stores in-frame clones only, minus some. The sample holds around 24,000 clones, roughly two thirds seen once. General observations from the study: IM1 and IM2 tumors showed no difference in T-cell fraction. Technical variation could not be separated from intratumor heterogeneity here.

The rearrangement joins TRBV5-1 to TRBJ2-2; D possibly corresponds to TRBD1 (5 bases). Input material: lung tumor tissue. This clonotype was sampled from a human donor with non-small cell lung cancer. This chain's CDR3 is CASSQGHYTGELFF. The CDR3 DNA sequence: TGCGCCAGCAGCCAAGGACACTACACCGGGGAGCTGTTTTTT. Filled out from reference TRBV5-1 and TRBJ2-2, the complete variable domain reads KAGVTQTPRYLIKTRGQQVTLSCSPISGHRSVSWYQQTPGQGLQFLFEYFSETQRNKGNFPGRFSGRQFSNSRSEMNVSTLELGDSALYLCASSQGHYTGELFFGEGSRLTVL.